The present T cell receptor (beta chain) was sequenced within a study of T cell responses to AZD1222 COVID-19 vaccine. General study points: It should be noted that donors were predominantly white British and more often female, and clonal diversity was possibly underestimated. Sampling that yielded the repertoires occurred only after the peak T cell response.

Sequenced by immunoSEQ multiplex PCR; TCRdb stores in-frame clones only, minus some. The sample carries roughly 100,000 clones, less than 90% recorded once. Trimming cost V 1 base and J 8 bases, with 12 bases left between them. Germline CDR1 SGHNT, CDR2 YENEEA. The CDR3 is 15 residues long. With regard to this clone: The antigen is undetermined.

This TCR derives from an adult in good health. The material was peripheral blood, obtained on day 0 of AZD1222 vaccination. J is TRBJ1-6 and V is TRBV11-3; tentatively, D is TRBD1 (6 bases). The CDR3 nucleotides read TGTGCCAGCAGCTTAGCCGACAGGACCTATTCACCCCTCCACTTT. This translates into CASSLADRTYSPLHF.